These 23 T cell receptor beta chains were all obtained from the same sample, sequenced in a study of blood T cell repertoires in COVID-19. Generated by immunoSEQ multiplex PCR, the TCRdb table keeps only in-frame clones and is missing some. Of roughly 250,000 clones listed, about nine tenths are singletons. Sequenced: PBMCs or T cells enriched from blood (not recorded which). The receptors were sampled from a middle-aged woman with acute COVID-19.

The chain carries TRBV4-2 and TRBJ1-6; D call uncertain. The CDR3 contains 16 residues. Germline CDR1 is LGHNA and CDR2 is YNFKEQ. The V end was cut by 0 bases, the J end by 9 bases, with 15 bases between. As DNA, the CDR3 is TGTGCCAGCAGCCAAGATCATCGGGGAGTAGGTTCACCCCTCCACTTT. Translation: CASSQDHRGVGSPLHF.

CDR3 bases: TGCGCCAGCAGCTTGTGGTTGACAGGGGGCAATGAGCAGTTCTTC. It is translated as CASSLWLTGGNEQFF. The chain employs TRBV5-1 and TRBJ2-1; 9 positions agree with TRBD1. Looked up from germline, CDR1 is SGHRS and CDR2 is YFSETQ. With V trimmed by 1 base and J by 6 bases, 5 bases remained unmatched. The CDR3 has 15 amino acids.

The chain recombines TRBV5-1 with TRBJ2-7; TRBD1 matches 11 bases. Germline loops: CDR1 SGHRS, CDR2 YFSETQ. The trim removed 4 bases at V and 0 bases at J, leaving 12 bases unmatched. The CDR3 is 18 residues long. CDR3 nucleotides: TGCGCCAGCAGCCTCCTCGGACAGGGGGCCATGGGCTCCTACGAGCAGTACTTC. Protein: CASSLLGQGAMGSYEQYF.

The chain couples TRBV7-2 to TRBJ2-1, with TRBD1 as a possible D gene (5 bases). This CDR3 contains 13 residues. Deletions cut 0 bases from V and 9 bases from J, with 9 bases between. Germline values: CDR1 SGHTA, CDR2 FQGNSA. DNA for the CDR3: TGTGCCAGCAGCTTAGCCGTACAGGTTGAGCAGTTCTTC. This sequence encodes CASSLAVQVEQFF.

This sequence joins TRBV20-1 and TRBJ1-2; D possibly corresponds to TRBD1 (5 bases). Deletions cut 3 bases from V and 5 bases from J, with 13 bases between. The CDR3 consists of 13 residues. CDR1 is DFQATT and CDR2 is SNEGSKA in the germline V gene (reference sequence). The CDR3 DNA sequence: TGCAGTGCTAGTCAGCAGGGATATTATGGCTACACCTTC. Translation: CSASQQGYYGYTF.

This clone was detected once. CDR3 loop: CASSLVSGRVAQNTQYF. For the CDR3, the DNA is TGTGCCAGCAGCTTAGTCAGCGGGAGGGTAGCACAGAATACGCAGTATTTT. The V call is TRBV11-3, the J call TRBJ2-3; 10 bases agree with TRBD2. CDR1 and CDR2 from the germline V gene are SGHNT and YENEEA. The length of the CDR3 is 17 residues. Trimming cost V 1 base and J 7 bases; bases outside gene matches: 11.

This sequence joins TRBV2 and TRBJ2-7; D remains ambiguous. The CDR3 extends over 10 amino acids. V dropped 6 bases and J dropped 6 bases, with 6 bases sitting between them. Germline loops: CDR1 SNHLY, CDR2 FYNNEI. The CDR3 region has the DNA TGTGCCAGCAGGTCATTCGAGCAGTACTTC. As protein: CASRSFEQYF.

Only one count was recorded for this clone. V is TRBV18 and J is TRBJ2-3; D is uncertain. CDR1 and CDR2 (germline): KGHSH, LQKENI. The CDR3 extends over 13 amino acids. Trimming pared 6 bases from V and 4 bases from J, leaving 11 bases between. Here the CDR3 reads CASSDSVADTQYF. The DNA for the CDR3 is TGTGCCAGCTCCGACTCAGTGGCAGATACGCAGTATTTT.

The rearrangement joins TRBV30 to TRBJ1-6; D is uncertain. Germline V gene sequence: CDR1 GTSNPN, CDR2 SVGIG (reference sequence). The CDR3 has 13 residues. V was shortened by 2 bases and J by 7 bases, with 9 bases between the two germline ends. In DNA form, the CDR3 reads TGTGCCTGGAGTACGGGGTCCAATTCACCCCTCCACTTT. Translated, it gives CAWSTGSNSPLHF.

This chain joins TRBV18 and TRBJ1-1; possibly TRBD1 for D (6 bases). With 3 bases removed from V and 5 bases from J, the gap between germline ends came to 16 bases. Germline V gene data show CDR1 as KGHSH and CDR2 as LQKENI. This CDR3 has 15 residues. The CDR3 DNA reads as TGTGCCAGCTCACCGCGGCAGGGGATGTGGACTGAAGCTTTCTTT. This gives the protein CASSPRQGMWTEAFF.

The V and J genes are TRBV28 and TRBJ1-2; no reliable D call. Germline CDR1 reads MDHEN; CDR2 reads SYDVKM. Trimming left V 5 bases short and J 7 bases short, with 11 bases between. The CDR3 runs to 12 residues. The CDR3 nucleotides read TGTGCCAGCAGTCTCCGTATCTCTGGCTACACCTTC. Its translation: CASSLRISGYTF.

A single count supports this clone. The chain has TRBV4-1 and TRBJ2-7, with 10 bases matching TRBD1. Trimming took 5 bases from V and 5 from J; bases not matched to a gene: 3. Germline values: CDR1 MGHRA, CDR2 YSYEKL. The CDR3 is 13 residues long. CDR3 sequence: CASSTDRGNEQYF. CDR3 DNA: TGCGCCAGCAGCACGGACAGGGGGAACGAGCAGTACTTC.

The gene calls are TRBV19 and TRBJ2-5; TRBD2 matches at 11 bases. Trimming at V came to 5 bases and at J to 4 bases, leaving 3 bases not matched to a gene. CDR1 is LNHDA, CDR2 SQIVND, per germline (reference sequence). The CDR3 runs 14 residues. CDR3 coding DNA: TGTGCCAGTAGTGCGGGACTAGCGGTAGAGACCCAGTACTTC. This sequence encodes CASSAGLAVETQYF.

V usage is TRBV7-9 and J usage is TRBJ1-1, with 8 bases fitting TRBD1. The CDR3 extends over 17 amino acids. The V segment lost 0 bases and the J segment 1 base; nucleotides outside the gene matches: 7. The V gene's germline CDR1 is SEHNR and CDR2 FQNEAQ (reference sequence). The CDR3 DNA reads TGTGCCAGCAGCTTAGCGCGGACAGGGTATCAGAACACTGAAGCTTTCTTT. It encodes CASSLARTGYQNTEAFF.

The rearrangement links TRBV18 to TRBJ1-2; TRBD1 aligns across 7 bases. Germline CDR1 reads KGHSH; CDR2 reads LQKENI. V shed 3 bases and J 8 bases; nucleotides not matched to a gene: 9. The CDR3 loop spans 14 amino acids. The CDR3 sequence is CASSPGTVRGGYTF. CDR3 DNA: TGTGCCAGCTCACCTGGGACAGTCCGGGGAGGCTACACCTTC.

This clone came up once. V and J are TRBV7-9 and TRBJ2-7; D possibly corresponds to TRBD1 (6 bases). The CDR3 consists of 15 residues. The V end lost 7 bases, the J end lost 9 bases, and 25 bases lay between the germline ends. The germline gives CDR1 SEHNR, CDR2 FQNEAQ (reference sequence). CDR3 residues: CASTRSGTRGSGQYF. CDR3 bases: TGTGCCAGCACACGCTCGGGGACAAGGGGATCAGGGCAGTACTTC.

This chain connects TRBV15 to TRBJ1-5; D might be TRBD1 (5 bases). The CDR3 is 15 residues long. Germline CDR1 and CDR2: LNHNV and YYDKDF (reference sequence). Trimming took off 0 bases at V and 6 bases at J, with 12 bases between the two ends. CDR3 sequence (DNA): TGTGCCACCAGCAGAGACGGAAGAACAGGTCAGCCCCAGCATTTT. As protein: CATSRDGRTGQPQHF.

The J gene is TRBJ1-1, the V gene TRBV19; a weak D match, TRBD1 (5 bases). CDR1 is LNHDA and CDR2 is SQIVND in the germline V gene (reference sequence). This CDR3 contains 16 residues. The V end was cut by 6 bases, the J end by 0 bases, with 17 bases between. CDR3 residues: CASRAPLGPLNTEAFF. The DNA of the CDR3 is TGTGCCAGTAGGGCCCCATTGGGGCCTCTGAACACTGAAGCTTTCTTT.

This clone was detected only once. The chain couples TRBV5-1 to TRBJ2-1, with TRBD2 matching over 9 bases. The trim removed 4 bases at V and 6 bases at J, leaving 8 bases unmatched. Germline V gives CDR1 SGHRS, CDR2 YFSETQ. This CDR3 is 15 amino acids long. The CDR3 region has the DNA TGCGCCAGCAGCCCCTCAGCAGCGGGGGGCAATGAGCAGTTCTTC. It codes for CASSPSAAGGNEQFF.

The chain joins TRBV11-3 to TRBJ2-2; maybe TRBD2 (5 bases). Per germline, CDR1 SGHNT and CDR2 YENEEA. V shed 1 base and J shed 2 bases, with 11 bases lying between them. The CDR3 extends over 16 amino acids. The CDR3 sequence is CASSLVASKNTGELFF. CDR3 sequence (DNA): TGTGCCAGCAGCTTAGTCGCTAGCAAAAACACCGGGGAGCTGTTTTTT.

The CDR3 sequence is CAAQGGTSGGSYNEQFF. The CDR3 nucleotides read TGTGCCGCTCAGGGTGGGACTAGCGGGGGCTCCTACAATGAGCAGTTCTTC. The rearrangement links TRBV7-9 to TRBJ2-1, with 14 bases lining up with TRBD2. The CDR3 spans 17 residues. The junction had 9 bases not matched to a gene; V was cut back by 11 bases and J by 0 bases. Germline lookup yields CDR1 SEHNR and CDR2 FQNEAQ (reference sequence).

V gene TRBV2 combines with J gene TRBJ1-4; TRBD1 is a possible D gene (6 bases). Germline lookup yields CDR1 SNHLY and CDR2 FYNNEI. V lost 7 bases and J 0 bases, leaving 9 bases between the germline ends. CDR3 length equals 14 residues. CDR3 sequence reads: CASKGGATNEKLFF. CDR3 nucleotides: TGTGCCAGCAAAGGGGGTGCAACTAATGAAAAACTGTTTTTT.

J is TRBJ2-1 and V is TRBV18; 12 bases agree with TRBD2. The germline gives CDR1 KGHSH, CDR2 LQKENI. The CDR3 covers 15 residues. J was trimmed by 7 bases and V by 6 bases; bases with no gene match: 7. This CDR3 reads CASSRLAGEWNEQFF. The CDR3 nucleotides are TGTGCCAGCTCTCGACTAGCGGGAGAATGGAATGAGCAGTTCTTC. Complete variable domain (other parts from reference TRBV18 and TRBJ2-1): NAGVMQNPRHLVRRRGQEARLRCSPMKGHSHVYWYRQLPEEGLKFMVYLQKENIIDESGMPKERFSAEFPKEGPSILRIQQVVRGDSAAYFCASSRLAGEWNEQFFGPGTRLTVL.